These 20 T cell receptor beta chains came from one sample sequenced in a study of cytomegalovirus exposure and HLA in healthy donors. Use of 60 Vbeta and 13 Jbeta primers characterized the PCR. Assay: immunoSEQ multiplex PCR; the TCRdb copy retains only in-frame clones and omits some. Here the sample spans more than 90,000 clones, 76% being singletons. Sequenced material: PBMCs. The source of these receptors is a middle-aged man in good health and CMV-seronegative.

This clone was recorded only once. The CDR3 sequence is CASSTGQGAYEQYV. The CDR3 region has the DNA TGCGCCAGCAGCACAGGACAGGGGGCCTACGAGCAGTACGTC. The chain is built from TRBV5-1 and TRBJ2-7; 10 bases match TRBD1. This CDR3 comprises 14 residues. Germline V gene data show CDR1 as SGHRS and CDR2 as YFSETQ. J gave up 2 bases and V 4 bases, and 3 bases lay outside the gene matches.

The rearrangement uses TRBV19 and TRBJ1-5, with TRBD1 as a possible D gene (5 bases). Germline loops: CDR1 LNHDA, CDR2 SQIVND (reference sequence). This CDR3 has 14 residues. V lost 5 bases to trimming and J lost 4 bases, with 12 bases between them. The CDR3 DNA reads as TGTGCCAGTAGTGCCCAGACAGAAAATCAGCCCCAGCATTTT. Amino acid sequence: CASSAQTENQPQHF.

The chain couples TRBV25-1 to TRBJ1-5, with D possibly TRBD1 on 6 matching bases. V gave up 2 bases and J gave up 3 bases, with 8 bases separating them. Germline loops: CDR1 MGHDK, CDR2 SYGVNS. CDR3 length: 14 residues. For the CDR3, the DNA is TGTGCCAGCAGTGAAACAGGGTACAATCAGCCCCAGCATTTT. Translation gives CASSETGYNQPQHF.

Here the CDR3 reads CASSQETALGGRQGGYTF. The CDR3 nucleotides are TGTGCCAGCAGCCAAGAAACAGCGCTGGGCGGACGCCAGGGGGGCTACACCTTC. V gene TRBV4-2 combines with J gene TRBJ1-2, with TRBD1 as a possible D gene (6 bases). Germline V gene sequence: CDR1 LGHNA, CDR2 YNFKEQ. There are 18 residues in the CDR3. With 0 bases removed from V and 8 bases from J, the gap between germline ends came to 25 bases.

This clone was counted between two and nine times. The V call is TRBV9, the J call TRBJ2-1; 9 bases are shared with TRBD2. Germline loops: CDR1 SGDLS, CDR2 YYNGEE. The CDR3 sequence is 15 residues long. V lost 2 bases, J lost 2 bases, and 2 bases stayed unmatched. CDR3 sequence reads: CASSVGGGAYNEQFF. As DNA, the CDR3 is TGTGCCAGCAGCGTCGGCGGGGGGGCCTACAATGAGCAGTTCTTC.

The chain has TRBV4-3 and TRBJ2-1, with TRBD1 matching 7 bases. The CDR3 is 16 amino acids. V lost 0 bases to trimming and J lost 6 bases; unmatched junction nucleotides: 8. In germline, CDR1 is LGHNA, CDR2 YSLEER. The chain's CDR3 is CASSQDGNRGPNEQFF. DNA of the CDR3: TGCGCCAGCAGCCAAGATGGTAACAGGGGACCCAATGAGCAGTTCTTC.

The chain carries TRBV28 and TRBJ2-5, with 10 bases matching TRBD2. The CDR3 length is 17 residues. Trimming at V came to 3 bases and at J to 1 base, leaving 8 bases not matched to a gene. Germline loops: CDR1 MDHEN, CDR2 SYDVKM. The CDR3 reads CASSLPLAGGIQETQYF. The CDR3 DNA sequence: TGTGCCAGCAGTTTGCCCTTAGCGGGGGGTATCCAAGAGACCCAGTACTTC. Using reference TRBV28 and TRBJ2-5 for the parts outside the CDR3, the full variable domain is DVKVTQSSRYLVKRTGEKVFLECVQDMDHENMFWYRQDPGLGLRLIYFSYDVKMKEKGDIPEGYSVSREKKERFSLILESASTNQTSMYLCASSLPLAGGIQETQYFGPGTRLLVL.

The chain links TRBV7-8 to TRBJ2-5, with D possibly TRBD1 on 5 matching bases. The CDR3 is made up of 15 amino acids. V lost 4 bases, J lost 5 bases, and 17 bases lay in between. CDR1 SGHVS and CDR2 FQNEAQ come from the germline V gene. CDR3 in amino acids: CASSSLVLRAETQYF. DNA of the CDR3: TGTGCCAGCAGCTCCCTCGTTCTCAGGGCGGAGACCCAGTACTTC.

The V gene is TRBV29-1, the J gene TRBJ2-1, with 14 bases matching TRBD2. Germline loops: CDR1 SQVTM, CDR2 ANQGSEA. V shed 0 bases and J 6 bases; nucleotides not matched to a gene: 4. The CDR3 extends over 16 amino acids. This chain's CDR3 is CSVEDFGLAGGNEQFF. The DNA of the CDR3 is TGCAGCGTTGAAGATTTTGGACTAGCGGGGGGCAATGAGCAGTTCTTC.

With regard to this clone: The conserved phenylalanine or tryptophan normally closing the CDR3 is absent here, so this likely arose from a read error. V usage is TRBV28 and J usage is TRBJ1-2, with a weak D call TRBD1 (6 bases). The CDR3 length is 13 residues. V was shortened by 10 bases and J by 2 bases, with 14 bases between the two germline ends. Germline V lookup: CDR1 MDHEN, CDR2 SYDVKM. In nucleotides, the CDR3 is TGTGCCACCGCCCGAACAGGGAACTATGGCTACACCTCC. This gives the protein CATARTGNYGYTS.

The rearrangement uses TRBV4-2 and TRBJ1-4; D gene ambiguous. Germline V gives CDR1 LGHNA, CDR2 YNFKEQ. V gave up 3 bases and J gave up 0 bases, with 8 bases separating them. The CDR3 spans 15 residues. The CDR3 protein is CASSQAGSTNEKLFF. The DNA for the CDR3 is TGTGCCAGCAGCCAGGCCGGGTCAACTAATGAAAAACTGTTTTTT.

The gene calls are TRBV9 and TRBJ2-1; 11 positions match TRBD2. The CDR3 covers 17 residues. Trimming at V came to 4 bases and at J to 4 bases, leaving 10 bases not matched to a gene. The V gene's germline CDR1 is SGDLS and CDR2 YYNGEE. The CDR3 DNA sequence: TGTGCCAGCAGCCCTCGACGTGGGACTAGCGGTTACAATGAGCAGTTCTTC. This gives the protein CASSPRRGTSGYNEQFF.

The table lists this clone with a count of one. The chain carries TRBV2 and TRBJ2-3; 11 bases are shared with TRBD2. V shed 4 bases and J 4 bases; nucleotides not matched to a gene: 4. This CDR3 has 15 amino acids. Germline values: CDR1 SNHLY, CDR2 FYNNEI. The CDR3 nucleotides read TGTGCCAGCAGTGCAACTAGCGGGGGCCCAGATACGCAGTATTTT. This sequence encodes CASSATSGGPDTQYF.

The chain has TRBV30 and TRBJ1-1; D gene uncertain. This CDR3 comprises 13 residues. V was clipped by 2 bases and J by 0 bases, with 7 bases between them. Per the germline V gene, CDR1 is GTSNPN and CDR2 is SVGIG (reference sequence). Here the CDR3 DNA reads TGTGCCTGGAGTACCGGGGTGAACACTGAAGCTTTCTTT. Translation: CAWSTGVNTEAFF.

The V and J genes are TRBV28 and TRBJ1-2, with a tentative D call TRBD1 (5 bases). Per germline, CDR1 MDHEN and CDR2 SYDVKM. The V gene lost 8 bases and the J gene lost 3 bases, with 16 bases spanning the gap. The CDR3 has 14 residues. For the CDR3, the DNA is TGTGCCAGCCGACATACCAGGGTCGACTATGGCTACACCTTC. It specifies CASRHTRVDYGYTF.

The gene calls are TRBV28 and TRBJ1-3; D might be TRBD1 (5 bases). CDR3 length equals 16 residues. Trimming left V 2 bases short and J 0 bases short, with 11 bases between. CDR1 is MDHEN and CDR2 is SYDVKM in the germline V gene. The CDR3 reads CASSLLGGPSGNTIYF. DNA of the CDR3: TGTGCCAGCAGTTTACTCGGGGGTCCCTCTGGAAACACCATATATTTT.

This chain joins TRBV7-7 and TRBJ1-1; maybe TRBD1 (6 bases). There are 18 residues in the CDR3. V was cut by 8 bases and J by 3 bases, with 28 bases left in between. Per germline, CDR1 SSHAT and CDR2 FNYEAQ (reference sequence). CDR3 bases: TGTGCCAGCCCGGTGGGGTCGGGAAACAGGGAGGGCTACACTGAAGCTTTCTTT. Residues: CASPVGSGNREGYTEAFF. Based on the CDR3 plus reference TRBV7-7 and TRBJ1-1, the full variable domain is GAGVSQSPRYKVTKRGQDVTLRCDPISSHATLYWYQQALGQGPEFLTYFNYEAQPDKSGLPSDRFSAERPEGSISTLTIQRTEQRDSAMYRCASPVGSGNREGYTEAFFGQGTRLTVV.

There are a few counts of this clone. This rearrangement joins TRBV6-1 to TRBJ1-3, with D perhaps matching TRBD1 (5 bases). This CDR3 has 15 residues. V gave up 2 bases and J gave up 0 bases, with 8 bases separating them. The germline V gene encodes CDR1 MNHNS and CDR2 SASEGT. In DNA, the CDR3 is TGTGCCAGCAGTGAACGGGGGGGCTCTGGAAACACCATATATTTT. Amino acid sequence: CASSERGGSGNTIYF.

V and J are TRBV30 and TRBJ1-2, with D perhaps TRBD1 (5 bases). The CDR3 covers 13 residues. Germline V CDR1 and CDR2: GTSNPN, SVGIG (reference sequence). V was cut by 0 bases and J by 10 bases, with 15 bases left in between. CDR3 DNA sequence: TGTGCCTGGAGTGTCGATAGGGGCGCGGCCTACACCTTC. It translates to CAWSVDRGAAYTF. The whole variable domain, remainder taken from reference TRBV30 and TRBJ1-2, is SQTIHQWPATLVQPVGSPLSLECTVEGTSNPNLYWYRQAAGRGLQLLFYSVGIGQISSEVPQNLSASRPQDRQFILSSKKLLLSDSGFYLCAWSVDRGAAYTFGSGTRLTVV.

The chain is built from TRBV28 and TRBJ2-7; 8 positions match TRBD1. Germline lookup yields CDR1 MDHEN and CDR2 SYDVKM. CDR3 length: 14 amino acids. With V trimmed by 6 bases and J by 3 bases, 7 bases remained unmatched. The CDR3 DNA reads TGTGCCAGCAGCCCAGCCGGGACAGGCTACGAGCAGTACTTC. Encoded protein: CASSPAGTGYEQYF.